This TCR beta chain was observed in a study of OX40 agonist ivuxolimab in advanced cancers. Generated by immunoSEQ multiplex PCR, the TCRdb table keeps only in-frame clones and is missing some. The sample shows about 62,000 clones, over 75% of them seen only once. The germline gives CDR1 LNHNV, CDR2 YYDKDF (reference sequence). The length of the CDR3 is 14 residues. Trimming stripped 0 bases from V and 5 bases from J, with 8 bases between. This TCR derives from an adult with an advanced solid tumor such as melanoma, head and neck, liver or kidney cancer. The sequenced sample was CD4+ or CD8+ T cells sorted from blood, obtained in a trial of the OX40 agonist ivuxolimab. The chain employs TRBV15 and TRBJ2-1; no reliable D call. This chain's CDR3 is CATSRDFQDNEQFF. The CDR3 DNA reads TGTGCCACCAGCAGAGATTTCCAAGACAATGAGCAGTTCTTC.